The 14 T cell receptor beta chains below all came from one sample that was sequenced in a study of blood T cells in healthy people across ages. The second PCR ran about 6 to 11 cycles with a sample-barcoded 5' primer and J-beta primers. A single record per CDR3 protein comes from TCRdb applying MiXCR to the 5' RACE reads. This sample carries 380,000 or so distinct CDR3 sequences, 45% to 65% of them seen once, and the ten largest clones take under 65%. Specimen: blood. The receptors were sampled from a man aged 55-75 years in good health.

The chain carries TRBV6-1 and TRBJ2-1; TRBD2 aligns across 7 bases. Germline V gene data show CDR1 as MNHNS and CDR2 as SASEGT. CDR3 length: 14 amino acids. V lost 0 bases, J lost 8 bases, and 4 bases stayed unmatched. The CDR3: CASSEAGGRDEQFF. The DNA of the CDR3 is TGTGCCAGCAGTGAAGCTGGCGGGAGAGATGAGCAGTTCTTC.

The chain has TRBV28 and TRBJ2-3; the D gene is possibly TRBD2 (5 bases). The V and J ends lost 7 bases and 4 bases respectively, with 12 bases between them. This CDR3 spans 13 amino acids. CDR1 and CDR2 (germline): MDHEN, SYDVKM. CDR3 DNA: TGTGCCAGCAAGAGGGCAGGATCAGATACGCAGTATTTT. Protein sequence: CASKRAGSDTQYF.

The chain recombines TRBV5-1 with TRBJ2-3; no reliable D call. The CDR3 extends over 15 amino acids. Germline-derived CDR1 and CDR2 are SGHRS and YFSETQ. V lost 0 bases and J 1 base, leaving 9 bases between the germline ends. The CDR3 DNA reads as TGCGCCAGCAGCTTGGCCGGGCCCCGCACAGATACGCAGTATTTT. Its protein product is CASSLAGPRTDTQYF.

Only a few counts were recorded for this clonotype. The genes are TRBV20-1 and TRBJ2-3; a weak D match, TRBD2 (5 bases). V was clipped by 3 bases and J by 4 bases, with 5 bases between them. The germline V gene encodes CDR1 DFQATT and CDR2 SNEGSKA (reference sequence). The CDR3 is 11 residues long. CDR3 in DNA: TGCAGTGCTAGGAGGGCAGATACGCAGTATTTT. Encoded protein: CSARRADTQYF.

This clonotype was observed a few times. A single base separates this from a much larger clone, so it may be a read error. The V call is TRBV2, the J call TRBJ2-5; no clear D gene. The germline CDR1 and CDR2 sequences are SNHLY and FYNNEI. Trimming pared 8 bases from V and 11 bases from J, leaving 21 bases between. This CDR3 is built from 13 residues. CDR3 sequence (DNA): TGTGCCAGCGGGTCCCAGTCCTACAATGAGCAGTACTTC. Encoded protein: CASGSQSYNEQYF.

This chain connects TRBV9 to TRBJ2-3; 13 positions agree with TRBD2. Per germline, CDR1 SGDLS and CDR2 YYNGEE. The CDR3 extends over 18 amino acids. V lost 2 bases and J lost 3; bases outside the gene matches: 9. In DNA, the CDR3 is TGTGCCAGCAGCGTCGGAGGTTGGGGACTAGCGGGAACAGATACGCAGTATTTT. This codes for CASSVGGWGLAGTDTQYF.

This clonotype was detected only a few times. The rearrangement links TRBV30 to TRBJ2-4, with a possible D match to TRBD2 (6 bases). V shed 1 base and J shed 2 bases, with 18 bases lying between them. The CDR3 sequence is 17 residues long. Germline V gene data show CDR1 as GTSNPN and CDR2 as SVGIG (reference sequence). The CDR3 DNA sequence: TGTGCCTGGAGTGGAGGTGGAGGGAGTGTGTCCAAAAACATTCAGTACTTC. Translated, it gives CAWSGGGGSVSKNIQYF.

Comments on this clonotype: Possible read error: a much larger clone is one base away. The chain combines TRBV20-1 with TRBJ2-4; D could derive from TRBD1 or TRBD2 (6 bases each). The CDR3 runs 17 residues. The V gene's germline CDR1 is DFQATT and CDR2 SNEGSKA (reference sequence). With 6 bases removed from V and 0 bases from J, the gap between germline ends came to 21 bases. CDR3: CSAVGGSPTLAKNIQYF. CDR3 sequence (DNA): TGCAGTGCCGTGGGGGGCTCACCAACACTAGCCAAAAACATTCAGTACTTC.

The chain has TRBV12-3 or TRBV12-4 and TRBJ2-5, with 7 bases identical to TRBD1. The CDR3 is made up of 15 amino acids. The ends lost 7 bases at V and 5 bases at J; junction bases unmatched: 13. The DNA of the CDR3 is TGTGCCAGCACCGAAAGACAGGGAACGGGGGAGACCCAGTACTTC. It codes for CASTERQGTGETQYF.

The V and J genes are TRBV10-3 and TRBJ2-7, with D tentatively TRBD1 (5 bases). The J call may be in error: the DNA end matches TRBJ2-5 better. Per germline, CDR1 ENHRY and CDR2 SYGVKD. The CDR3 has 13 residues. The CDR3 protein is CAISVGREETQYF. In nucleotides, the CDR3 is TGTGCCATCAGTGTGGGCAGGGAAGAGACCCAGTACTTC.

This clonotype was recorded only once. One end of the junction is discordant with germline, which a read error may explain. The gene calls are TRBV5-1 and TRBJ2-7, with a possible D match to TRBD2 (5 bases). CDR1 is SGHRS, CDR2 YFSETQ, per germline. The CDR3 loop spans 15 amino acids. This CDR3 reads CAGSYLAGGTYEQYF. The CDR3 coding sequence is TGCGCCGGCAGCTACTTAGCTGGAGGTACCTACGAGCAGTACTTC. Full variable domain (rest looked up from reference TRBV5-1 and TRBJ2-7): KAGVTQTPRYLIKTRGQQVTLSCSPISGHRSVSWYQQTPGQGLQFLFEYFSETQRNKGNFPGRFSGRQFSNSRSEMNVSTLELGDSALYLCAGSYLAGGTYEQYFGPGTRLTVT.

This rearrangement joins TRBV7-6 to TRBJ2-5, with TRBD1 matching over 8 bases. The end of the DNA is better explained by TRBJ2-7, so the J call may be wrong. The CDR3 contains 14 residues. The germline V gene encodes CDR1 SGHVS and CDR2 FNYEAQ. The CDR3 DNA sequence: TGTGCCAGCAGCACCCGGGACAGGCCCTACGAGCAGTACTTC. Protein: CASSTRDRPYEQYF.

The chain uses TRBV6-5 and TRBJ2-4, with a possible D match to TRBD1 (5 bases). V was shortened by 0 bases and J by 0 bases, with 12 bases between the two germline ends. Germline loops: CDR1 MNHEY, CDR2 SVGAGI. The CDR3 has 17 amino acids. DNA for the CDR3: TGTGCCAGCAGTTACTCGAGGCCTAGGGGAGCCAAAAACATTCAGTACTTC. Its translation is CASSYSRPRGAKNIQYF.

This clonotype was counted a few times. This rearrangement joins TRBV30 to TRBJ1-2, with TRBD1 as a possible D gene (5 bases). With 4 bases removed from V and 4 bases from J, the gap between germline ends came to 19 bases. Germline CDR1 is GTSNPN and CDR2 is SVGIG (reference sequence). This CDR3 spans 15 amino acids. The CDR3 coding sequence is TGTGCCTGGAACCGTCCGGGACGCCGGGGCTATGGCTACACCTTC. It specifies CAWNRPGRRGYGYTF.